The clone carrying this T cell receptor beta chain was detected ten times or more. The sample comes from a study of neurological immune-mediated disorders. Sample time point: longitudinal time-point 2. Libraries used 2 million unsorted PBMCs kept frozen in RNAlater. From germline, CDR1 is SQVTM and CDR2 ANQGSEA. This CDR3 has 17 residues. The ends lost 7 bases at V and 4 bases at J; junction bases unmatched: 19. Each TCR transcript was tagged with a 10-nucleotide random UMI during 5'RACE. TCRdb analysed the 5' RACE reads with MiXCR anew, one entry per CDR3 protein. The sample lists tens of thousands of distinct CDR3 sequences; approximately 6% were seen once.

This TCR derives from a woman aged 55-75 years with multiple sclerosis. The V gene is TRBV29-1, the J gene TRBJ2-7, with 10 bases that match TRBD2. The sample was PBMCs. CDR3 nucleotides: TGCAGCGCGTTACCGGGGGCACGACTAGCGGGCTTTTACGAGCAGTACTTC. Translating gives CSALPGARLAGFYEQYF.